One sample yielded the 17 T cell receptor beta chains listed below, sequenced in a study of blood T cell repertoires in COVID-19. Only in-frame clones appear in the TCRdb table, and some are missing; sequencing was by immunoSEQ multiplex PCR. This sample has approximately 60,000 clones, with under 80% found just once. Sequenced input: peripheral blood. The receptor set was obtained from a man aged 60 to 69 with acute or convalescent COVID-19.

The sample holds a few counts of this clone. The chain couples TRBV14 to TRBJ1-1, with D tentatively TRBD1 (5 bases). Germline V gene lookup returns CDR1 SGHDN and CDR2 FVKESK. Trimming left V 4 bases short and J 4 bases short, with 10 bases between. The CDR3 has 13 residues. The DNA for the CDR3 is TGTGCCAGCAGCCTTCTCGGGGGCACTGAAGCTTTCTTT. Protein sequence: CASSLLGGTEAFF.

V is TRBV6-1 and J is TRBJ2-1, with 11 bases aligning to TRBD2. J lost 7 bases, V lost 3 bases, and 8 bases had no gene match. This CDR3 region has 16 residues. Germline lookup yields CDR1 MNHNS and CDR2 SASEGT. For the CDR3, the DNA is TGTGCCAGCAGTGATCCGGGACTAGCGGTAGAAAATGAGCAGTTCTTC. The encoded protein is CASSDPGLAVENEQFF.

This chain uses TRBV5-1 with TRBJ2-1; the match to TRBD2 covers 7 bases. The germline gives CDR1 SGHRS, CDR2 YFSETQ. With 0 bases clipped from V and 4 bases from J, the junction kept 10 bases outside the gene matches. This CDR3 is built from 17 residues. CDR3: CASSLAEGLAAYNEQFF. The CDR3 nucleotides read TGCGCCAGCAGCTTGGCCGAAGGGCTAGCGGCATACAATGAGCAGTTCTTC.

This clone was seen a handful of times. For the CDR3, the DNA is TGTGCCAGCAGCCTAACCCGACAGGGGGCATATGGCTACACCTTC. Its protein is CASSLTRQGAYGYTF. This chain links TRBV14 with TRBJ1-2; 10 bases map to TRBD1. V lost 4 bases to trimming and J lost 5 bases; unmatched junction nucleotides: 7. CDR1 SGHDN and CDR2 FVKESK come from the germline V gene. CDR3 size: 15 residues.

The gene calls are TRBV4-2 and TRBJ2-2; D is uncertain. The germline CDR1 and CDR2 sequences are LGHNA and YNFKEQ. CDR3 length: 16 residues. V shed 4 bases and J shed 0 bases, with 12 bases lying between them. The CDR3 region is CASSRQAISNTGELFF. CDR3 nucleotide sequence: TGTGCCAGCAGCCGGCAGGCGATCTCGAACACCGGGGAGCTGTTTTTT.

This chain links TRBV6-5 with TRBJ2-7; weak D call: TRBD1 (7 bases). The CDR3 has 13 residues. Germline CDR1 MNHEY, CDR2 SVGAGI. V shed 8 bases and J shed 3 bases, with 14 bases lying between them. DNA for the CDR3: TGTGCCAGCGGGGGGACAGCCAGCTACGAGCAGTACTTC. Its protein is CASGGTASYEQYF.

The chain joins TRBV2 to TRBJ1-4; TRBD1 matches 10 bases. CDR1 and CDR2 (germline): SNHLY, FYNNEI. The CDR3 sequence is 14 residues long. V lost 6 bases to trimming and J lost 7 bases; unmatched junction nucleotides: 5. The CDR3 region is CASRPDRGIEKLFF. The CDR3 DNA sequence: TGTGCCAGCAGGCCGGACAGGGGGATTGAAAAACTGTTTTTT.

The rearrangement joins TRBV12-3 or TRBV12-4 to TRBJ1-5; D may be TRBD1 (5 bases). The ends were cut back, 5 bases at V and 7 bases at J, with 9 bases in the middle. This CDR3 region has 12 residues. The CDR3 DNA reads TGTGCCAGCAGTCACCAGGGACAGCCCCAGCATTTT. This codes for CASSHQGQPQHF.

The chain uses TRBV9 and TRBJ1-2, with 9 bases matching TRBD1. The length of the CDR3 is 17 residues. Germline V gene lookup returns CDR1 SGDLS and CDR2 YYNGEE. V trimming: 0 bases; J trimming: 4 bases; junction bases outside the gene matches: 10. CDR3 protein: CASSVGSGQGQPYGYTF. The CDR3 bases are TGTGCCAGCAGCGTAGGCTCCGGACAGGGGCAACCCTATGGCTACACCTTC. The full variable domain, completed using reference TRBV9 and TRBJ1-2, is DSGVTQTPKHLITATGQRVTLRCSPRSGDLSVYWYQQSLDQGLQFLIQYYNGEERAKGNILERFSAQQFPDLHSELNLSSLELGDSALYFCASSVGSGQGQPYGYTFGSGTRLTVV.

This chain's CDR3 is CASSLDGTSGRLYEQFF. Written as DNA, the CDR3 is TGTGCCAGCAGCTTAGACGGGACTAGCGGGAGGTTATATGAGCAGTTCTTC. The gene calls are TRBV7-2 and TRBJ2-1, with TRBD2 matching 15 bases. The trim removed 1 base at V and 8 bases at J, leaving 6 bases unmatched. The CDR3 extends over 17 amino acids. CDR1 SGHTA and CDR2 FQGNSA come from the germline V gene.

As concerns this clone: Other DNA sequences from this sample encode an identical CDR3 as well. The rearrangement uses TRBV18 and TRBJ2-7; TRBD1 matches at 9 bases. The length of the CDR3 is 13 residues. Germline V gene sequence: CDR1 KGHSH, CDR2 LQKENI. Trimming at V came to 3 bases and at J to 7 bases, leaving 4 bases not matched to a gene. CDR3 DNA sequence: TGTGCCAGCTCACCTAAGACAGGGGGTGAGCAGTACTTC. Protein: CASSPKTGGEQYF.

Concerning this clone: A junction end diverges from the germline sequence, so it may reflect a read error. The gene calls are TRBV7-6 and TRBJ2-4, with 13 bases that match TRBD2. Germline assignment: CDR1 SGHVS and CDR2 FNYEAQ. CDR3 length equals 11 residues. The CDR3 DNA follows: TGTGCCAGCAGCTTAGAGGGACTAGCGGGATTC. Its translation: CASSLEGLAGF.

Note on this clone: Its ends do not fully match the called genes, so a read error is possible. V is TRBV23-1 and J is TRBJ1-1; D unclear. TRBV23-1 is labeled an ORF, and its function is uncertain. The CDR3 loop spans 11 amino acids. The DNA of the CDR3 is TGCGCCAGCAGTCCCGACACTCAAGCTTTCTTT. This gives the protein CASSPDTQAFF.

The chain couples TRBV19 to TRBJ2-6; 9 positions agree with TRBD1. V shed 8 bases, J shed 0 bases, and the junction held 5 bases outside the gene matches. The CDR3 runs to 16 residues. Per the germline V gene, CDR1 is LNHDA and CDR2 is SQIVND (reference sequence). The CDR3, as DNA: TGTGCCAGTGGACAGGGGAGACCCTCTGGGGCCAACGTCCTGACTTTC. Its protein is CASGQGRPSGANVLTF.

CDR3 amino acids: CASSEDREAYNEQFF. In DNA form, the CDR3 reads TGTGCCAGTAGTGAGGACAGGGAGGCCTACAATGAGCAGTTCTTC. The rearrangement joins TRBV19 to TRBJ2-1, with 8 bases aligning to TRBD1. Germline V gives CDR1 LNHDA, CDR2 SQIVND (reference sequence). V was pared by 5 bases and J by 2 bases, with 5 bases of the junction left unmatched. CDR3 length: 15 amino acids.

The rearrangement links TRBV11-3 to TRBJ2-5; D unresolved. The CDR3 spans 12 residues. V lost 3 bases to trimming and J lost 2 bases, with 4 bases between them. CDR1 and CDR2 (germline): SGHNT, YENEEA. The CDR3 reads CASSFPQETQYF. The CDR3 DNA follows: TGTGCCAGCAGCTTTCCGCAAGAGACCCAGTACTTC.

V gene TRBV12-5 combines with J gene TRBJ2-3; 9 bases are a match to TRBD2. Germline V gene data show CDR1 as LGHNT and CDR2 as FRNRAP. This CDR3 has 16 amino acids. Losses at the gene ends were 0 bases for V and 0 bases for J; bases not matched to a gene: 1. The DNA for the CDR3 is TGTGCTAGTGGTTTGGTACTAGCGGGTAGCACAGATACGCAGTATTTT. It specifies CASGLVLAGSTDTQYF.